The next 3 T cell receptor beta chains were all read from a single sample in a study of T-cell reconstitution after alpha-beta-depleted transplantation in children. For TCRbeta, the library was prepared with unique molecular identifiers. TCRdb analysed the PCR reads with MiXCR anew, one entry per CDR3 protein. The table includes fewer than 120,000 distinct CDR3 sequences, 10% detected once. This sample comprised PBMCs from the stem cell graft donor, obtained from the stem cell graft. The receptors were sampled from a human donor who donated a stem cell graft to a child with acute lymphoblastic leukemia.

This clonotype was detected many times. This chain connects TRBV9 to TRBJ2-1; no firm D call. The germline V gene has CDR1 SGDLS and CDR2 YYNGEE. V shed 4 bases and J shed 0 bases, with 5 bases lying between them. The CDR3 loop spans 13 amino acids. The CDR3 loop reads CASSSISYNEQFF. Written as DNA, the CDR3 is TGTGCCAGCAGCTCCATCTCCTACAATGAGCAGTTCTTC.

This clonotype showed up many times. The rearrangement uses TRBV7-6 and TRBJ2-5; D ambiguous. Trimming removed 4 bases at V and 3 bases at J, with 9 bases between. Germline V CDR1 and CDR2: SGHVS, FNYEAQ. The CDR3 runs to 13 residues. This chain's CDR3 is CASSSGRKETQYF. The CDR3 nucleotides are TGTGCCAGCAGCTCAGGACGCAAAGAGACCCAGTACTTC.

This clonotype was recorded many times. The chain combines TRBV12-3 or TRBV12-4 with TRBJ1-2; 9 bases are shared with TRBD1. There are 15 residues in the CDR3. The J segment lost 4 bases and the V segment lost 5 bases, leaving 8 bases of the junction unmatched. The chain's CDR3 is CASSPEGTGIYGYTF. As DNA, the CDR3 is TGTGCCAGCAGTCCCGAGGGGACAGGGATCTATGGCTACACCTTC.